This passage covers 31 T cell receptor beta chains from one sample sequenced in a study of blood T cell repertoires in COVID-19 (dated by TCRdb to about 2020). Library generation was performed with the immunoSEQ multiplex PCR assay. Drawn from immuneACCESS, this table holds only the in-frame rearrangements with V and J called that TCRdb kept. Clones are partly lost; checked studies trace under half to an unresolved V gene and leave the rest unexplained. The sample records approximately 110,000 clones, around four fifths of which are singletons. Of the sample, over 15% is held by the ten largest clones. The sequencing sample was made of peripheral blood. The receptors stem from a woman aged 55-69 years with acute or convalescent COVID-19.

V usage is TRBV27 and J usage is TRBJ2-1, with a tentative D call TRBD2 (5 bases). Germline V lookup: CDR1 MNHEY, CDR2 SMNVEV (reference sequence). CDR3 size: 15 residues. The V gene lost 6 bases and the J gene lost 0 bases, with 12 bases spanning the gap. This chain's CDR3 is CASSGLFDSYNEQFF. CDR3 DNA: TGTGCCAGCAGCGGACTCTTCGACTCCTACAATGAGCAGTTCTTC.

The V gene is TRBV6-5, the J gene TRBJ2-4; 8 positions agree with TRBD1. V was clipped by 7 bases and J by 0 bases; unmatched bases: 5. The CDR3 consists of 15 residues. The germline CDR1 and CDR2 sequences are MNHEY and SVGAGI. The CDR3 here is CASNFDRGAKNIQYF. DNA of the CDR3: TGTGCCAGCAACTTCGACAGGGGAGCCAAAAACATTCAGTACTTC.

This clone was recorded many times. The rearrangement joins TRBV28 to TRBJ1-2; D call uncertain. This CDR3 has 14 amino acids. The germline gives CDR1 MDHEN, CDR2 SYDVKM. The germline V and J ends were trimmed by 7 bases and 5 bases, with 17 bases remaining between them. In nucleotides, the CDR3 is TGTGCCAGCACCCTCTCGGGTAAGGCGTATGGCTACACCTTC. Residues: CASTLSGKAYGYTF.

The V call is TRBV4-1, the J call TRBJ2-3; tentative D call: TRBD1 (6 bases). Germline assignment: CDR1 MGHRA and CDR2 YSYEKL. This CDR3 has 17 residues. Trimming removed 1 base at V and 4 bases at J, with 18 bases between. As DNA, the CDR3 is TGCGCCAGCAGCCAAGGGCCGACGAGGGGGTGGGCAGATACGCAGTATTTT. Translated, it gives CASSQGPTRGWADTQYF.

The chain uses TRBV28 and TRBJ2-7; TRBD2 is a possible D gene (6 bases). The CDR3 runs to 13 residues. Germline assignment: CDR1 MDHEN and CDR2 SYDVKM. Trimming removed 7 bases from V and 3 bases from J, with 13 bases in between. CDR3 DNA: TGTGCCAGCAAGGAGGAGGGGATCTACGAGCAGTACTTC. This encodes CASKEEGIYEQYF.

The chain recombines TRBV5-8 with TRBJ1-5; a weak D match, TRBD1 (6 bases). This CDR3 has 15 amino acids. V lost 4 bases to trimming and J lost 1 base, with 12 bases between them. Germline CDR1 and CDR2: SGHTS and YDEGEE. The DNA of the CDR3 is TGTGCCAGCAGCCACCGGACAGAAAGCAATCAGCCCCAGCATTTT. This sequence encodes CASSHRTESNQPQHF.

Worth noting for this clone: Additional DNA sequences in this sample encode the identical CDR3. This chain joins TRBV3-1 (or the pseudogene TRBV3-2) and TRBJ2-3; TRBD2 matches 8 bases. Unmatched junction bases numbered 5, after V lost 4 bases and J lost 2 bases. The length of the CDR3 is 15 residues. CDR1 is LGHDT and CDR2 is YNNKEL in the germline V gene (reference sequence). The CDR3 DNA follows: TGTGCCAGCAGCCCCCGGGGGGGACTCACAGATACGCAGTATTTT. Encoded protein: CASSPRGGLTDTQYF.

The V call is TRBV7-2, the J call TRBJ2-7; TRBD2 might be the D (5 bases). CDR1 SGHTA and CDR2 FQGNSA come from the germline V gene. V dropped 3 bases and J dropped 2 bases, with 11 bases sitting between them. This CDR3 comprises 14 residues. The CDR3 nucleotides are TGTGCCAGCAGCTTGGACGGAGGCCCCTACGAGCAGTACTTC. It yields the protein CASSLDGGPYEQYF.

The chain has TRBV3-1 (or the pseudogene TRBV3-2) and TRBJ2-7; 8 bases are shared with TRBD2. The J segment lost 3 bases and the V segment lost 4 bases, leaving 8 bases of the junction unmatched. The CDR3 is 15 amino acids. Germline values: CDR1 LGHDT, CDR2 YNNKEL (reference sequence). In DNA, the CDR3 is TGTGCCAGCAGCCTCGGGCCACTAGCGGTCTACGAGCAGTACTTC. This gives the protein CASSLGPLAVYEQYF.

This clone was detected once. V is TRBV19 and J is TRBJ1-1, with D possibly being TRBD1 (6 bases). V was shortened by 3 bases and J by 0 bases, with 11 bases between the two germline ends. The CDR3 totals 15 residues. In germline, CDR1 is LNHDA, CDR2 SQIVND (reference sequence). The CDR3 region is CASSILPGVNTEAFF. DNA of the CDR3: TGTGCCAGTAGTATTCTCCCAGGGGTGAACACTGAAGCTTTCTTT.

The chain employs TRBV27 and TRBJ1-1; unclear D gene. The CDR3 loop spans 15 amino acids. Trimming took off 0 bases at V and 0 bases at J, with 8 bases between the two ends. Germline CDR1 and CDR2: MNHEY and SMNVEV (reference sequence). CDR3 region: CASSLSSGVNTEAFF. CDR3 sequence (DNA): TGTGCCAGCAGTTTATCCTCAGGCGTGAACACTGAAGCTTTCTTT.

The rearrangement links TRBV9 to TRBJ2-7; 7 bases agree with TRBD1. This CDR3 comprises 15 residues. V gave up 3 bases and J gave up 3 bases; unmatched junction bases: 9. CDR1 is SGDLS, CDR2 YYNGEE, per germline. CDR3 protein: CASSALPGQSYEQYF. DNA for the CDR3: TGTGCCAGCAGCGCCCTTCCGGGACAGAGCTACGAGCAGTACTTC.

This chain uses TRBV11-1 with TRBJ1-1; perhaps TRBD1 as D (5 bases). Germline loops: CDR1 SGHAT, CDR2 FQDESV (reference sequence). The CDR3 covers 16 residues. With 5 bases removed from V and 3 bases from J, the gap between germline ends came to 19 bases. CDR3 in DNA: TGTGCCAGCAGCCCAATGTGGGGACTTGGGGACACTGAAGCTTTCTTT. As protein: CASSPMWGLGDTEAFF.

The genes are TRBV28 and TRBJ1-1; TRBD1 matches 12 bases. With 7 bases clipped from V and 10 bases from J, the junction kept 10 bases outside the gene matches. The CDR3 has 14 residues. Germline loops: CDR1 MDHEN, CDR2 SYDVKM. DNA of the CDR3: TGTGCCAGCAATCCCCCGGGACAGGGGGCGAGAGCTTTCTTT. This gives the protein CASNPPGQGARAFF.

Details on this clone: One end of the junction varies from germline; a read error may be responsible. The J gene is TRBJ2-5, the V gene TRBV7-7; 7 nucleotides agree with TRBD1. The CDR3 contains 15 residues. Germline CDR1 is SSHAT and CDR2 is FNYEAQ (reference sequence). The CDR3 spells CASSLDTGDGETQYF. CDR3 nucleotides: TGTGCTAGCAGCTTAGACACAGGGGATGGGGAGACCCAGTACTTC.

This chain links TRBV27 with TRBJ1-1; 8 bases are a match to TRBD1. The CDR3 has 14 residues. V was pared by 6 bases and J by 3 bases, with 6 bases of the junction left unmatched. Per germline, CDR1 MNHEY and CDR2 SMNVEV (reference sequence). CDR3 nucleotides: TGTGCCAGCAGATCAGGGGGCAGGGACACTGAAGCTTTCTTT. Translation gives CASRSGGRDTEAFF.

The chain is built from TRBV11-2 and TRBJ2-3; D unclear. Between the trimmed V and J ends, which lost 5 bases and 6 bases, there was a span of 12 bases. This CDR3 is built from 13 residues. The germline V gene has CDR1 SGHAT and CDR2 FQNNGV. This CDR3 is CASSPRRLDTQYF. The CDR3 DNA reads as TGTGCCAGCAGCCCAAGGCGGTTGGATACGCAGTATTTT.

V is TRBV7-2 and J is TRBJ1-1; no reliable D call. Trimming stripped 6 bases from V and 1 base from J, with 12 bases between. The CDR3 has 14 residues. Looked up from germline, CDR1 is SGHTA and CDR2 is FQGNSA. CDR3 in DNA: TGTGCCAGCAGTACGATATCCGGGAACACTGAAGCTTTCTTT. Encoded protein: CASSTISGNTEAFF.

This clone turned up a few times. V gene TRBV28 combines with J gene TRBJ1-2; 8 bases fit TRBD1. This CDR3 has 14 residues. Germline-derived CDR1 and CDR2 are MDHEN and SYDVKM. V dropped 8 bases and J dropped 0; count of bases not matched to a gene: 5. CDR3 DNA sequence: TGTGCCAGCCTCCGGGACAGGACTAACTATGGCTACACCTTC. Translating gives CASLRDRTNYGYTF.

V and J are TRBV28 and TRBJ1-4; weak D call: TRBD1 (6 bases). Germline values: CDR1 MDHEN, CDR2 SYDVKM. The CDR3 is 15 residues long. V lost 4 bases and J lost 6, with 15 bases in between. CDR3 bases: TGTGCCAGCAGTTATTACAGGGTGATCGATGAAAAACTGTTTTTT. Translating gives CASSYYRVIDEKLFF.

This clone was recorded only once. The chain uses TRBV28 and TRBJ1-1; the D is unclear. CDR3 size: 16 residues. Germline loops: CDR1 MDHEN, CDR2 SYDVKM. Trimming took off 5 bases at V and 6 bases at J, with 22 bases between the two ends. CDR3 nucleotide sequence: TGTGCCAGCAGTCTAAACAGCAGAACACTCACGGCTGAAGCTTTCTTT. This gives the protein CASSLNSRTLTAEAFF.

This clone was counted a few times. This chain joins TRBV6-5 and TRBJ1-3; D call uncertain. Trimming shortened V by 9 bases and J by 9 bases, and 18 bases separated the two germline ends. CDR1 MNHEY and CDR2 SVGAGI come from the germline V gene. This CDR3 is built from 13 residues. This CDR3 reads CASSVRRSGTIYF. In DNA, the CDR3 is TGTGCCAGTTCAGTGAGGCGGAGCGGCACCATATATTTT.

V and J are TRBV6-5 and TRBJ1-2; no definite D call. V shed 4 bases and J shed 9 bases, with 12 bases lying between them. CDR3 length: 12 residues. The germline CDR1 and CDR2 sequences are MNHEY and SVGAGI. CDR3: CASSSGGVRYTF. DNA for the CDR3: TGTGCCAGCAGTTCGGGTGGAGTGCGCTACACCTTC.

The genes are TRBV19 and TRBJ1-2, with 7 bases aligning to TRBD1. The CDR3 has 14 residues. Germline V CDR1 and CDR2: LNHDA, SQIVND (reference sequence). Losses at the gene ends were 4 bases for V and 8 bases for J; bases not matched to a gene: 10. In nucleotides, the CDR3 is TGTGCCAGTAGTACCGGGACAGCCTCAGGGGGCTACACCTTC. Its translation is CASSTGTASGGYTF.

V gene TRBV7-2 combines with J gene TRBJ2-3, with 7 bases aligning to TRBD2. The CDR3 loop spans 17 amino acids. The trim removed 5 bases at V and 1 base at J, leaving 12 bases unmatched. CDR1 SGHTA and CDR2 FQGNSA come from the germline V gene. This CDR3 reads CASSPNRAGEGTDTQYF. The CDR3 DNA sequence: TGTGCCAGCAGCCCCAATCGGGCGGGAGAGGGCACAGATACGCAGTATTTT.

The J gene is TRBJ1-2, the V gene TRBV30; possibly TRBD1 for D (5 bases). The CDR3 has 13 amino acids. V gave up 2 bases and J gave up 7 bases, with 14 bases separating them. CDR1 and CDR2 (germline): GTSNPN, SVGIG (reference sequence). CDR3 amino acids: CAWSFPGRGGYTF. The CDR3 DNA is TGTGCCTGGAGTTTCCCAGGGCGGGGTGGCTACACCTTC.

The rearrangement links TRBV18 to TRBJ2-3; no definite D call. Germline V gene data show CDR1 as KGHSH and CDR2 as LQKENI. The CDR3 runs 17 residues. V was cut by 1 base and J by 4 bases, with 18 bases left in between. DNA of the CDR3: TGTGCCAGCTCACCACTTAAGTCATACTCGGTGGCAGATACGCAGTATTTT. This encodes CASSPLKSYSVADTQYF.

V gene TRBV7-9 combines with J gene TRBJ1-2; D is unclear. This CDR3 is 12 amino acids long. CDR1 is SEHNR, CDR2 FQNEAQ, per germline (reference sequence). With 1 base removed from V and 8 bases from J, the gap between germline ends came to 8 bases. DNA for the CDR3: TGTGCCAGCAGCTTAGATTTGCGGGGCTACACCTTC. It specifies CASSLDLRGYTF.

This clone was counted between two and nine times. The chain joins TRBV3-1 (or the pseudogene TRBV3-2) to TRBJ1-2; D not resolved. V was shortened by 0 bases and J by 8 bases, with 7 bases between the two germline ends. Per the germline V gene, CDR1 is LGHDT and CDR2 is YNNKEL (reference sequence). The CDR3 contains 12 residues. The chain's CDR3 is CASSQDLLGYTF. CDR3 bases: TGTGCCAGCAGCCAAGACCTCTTGGGCTACACCTTC.

The chain carries TRBV5-1 and TRBJ1-4, with TRBD1 matching over 10 bases. This CDR3 is 14 amino acids long. Germline V gene data show CDR1 as SGHRS and CDR2 as YFSETQ. With V trimmed by 4 bases and J by 8 bases, 5 bases remained unmatched. CDR3 sequence: CASSLDRGREKLFF. The CDR3 DNA follows: TGCGCCAGCAGCCTAGACAGGGGGCGAGAAAAACTGTTTTTT.

This chain links TRBV29-1 with TRBJ2-7, with 9 bases identical to TRBD2. The junction had 5 bases not matched to a gene; V was cut back by 7 bases and J by 4 bases. The CDR3 has 12 residues. Germline V gene sequence: CDR1 SQVTM, CDR2 ANQGSEA. CDR3 nucleotide sequence: TGCAGCGCGCTAGCGGGGAAGTACGAGCAGTACTTC. It codes for CSALAGKYEQYF.